These T cell receptor beta chains were read from a single sample in a study of blood T cell repertoires in COVID-19. Using immunoSEQ multiplex PCR, the repertoire was profiled, and TCRdb retains in-frame clones only, with some absent. Of under 350,000 clones in the sample, around 90% were seen once. Sequencing input: PBMCs or T cells enriched from blood (not recorded which). These receptors all come from a man in his 60s who had recovered from COVID-19. The CDR3 runs from the conserved cysteine through the conserved F or W. Fields, in order: V gene, D gene, clone size, J gene, CDR3 DNA, CDR3 protein. A D gene is named only where the DNA matches it firmly. The size field is filled for only some rows; it gives once, few, many or a size class.

>TRBV5-4|TRBD2|-|TRBJ2-1
TGTGCCAGCAGCTTGGGATGGGACTACTACTACAATGAGCAGTTCTTC
CASSLGWDYYYNEQFF
>TRBV19|TRBD1|-|TRBJ2-7
TGTGCCAGTAGTAGGGACAGGGGCTACGAGCAGTACTTC
CASSRDRGYEQYF
>TRBV11-2|-|-|TRBJ1-1
TGTGCCAGCAGCCCTGGGAGTGGCGGACTGGAAGCTTTCTTT
CASSPGSGGLEAFF
>TRBV19|TRBD1|-|TRBJ1-5
TGTGCCAGCCATCGGACAGGGGCAACTAATAGCAATCAGCCCCAGCATTTT
CASHRTGATNSNQPQHF
>TRBV5-3|TRBD2|-|TRBJ2-3
TGTGCCAGAATAGGCAAGCTAGCGGGGGGGCCCGTCGCGGGCACAGATACGCAGTATTTT
CARIGKLAGGPVAGTDTQYF
>TRBV5-6|-|-|TRBJ1-4
TGTGCCAGCAGCCCAAAAGGGACACCCGATAATGAAAAACTGTTTTTT
CASSPKGTPDNEKLFF
>TRBV5-6|-|-|TRBJ2-7
TGTGCCAGCAGCCCGGCGGGGGCTTTAGGGGACTACGAGCAGTACTTC
CASSPAGALGDYEQYF
>TRBV2|-|-|TRBJ1-2
TGTGCCAGCATCAAAAGCTTGGAGATGCCCCGCTATGGCTACACCTTC
CASIKSLEMPRYGYTF
>TRBV4-1|TRBD1|-|TRBJ1-2
TGCGTCAGCAGCCAAGTCGCGGACAGGGCGGACTATGGCTACACCTTC
CVSSQVADRADYGYTF
>TRBV6-5|TRBD2|-|TRBJ2-1
TGTGCCAGCACCCCTTTGGGACTAGCTATCAATGAGCAGTTCTTC
CASTPLGLAINEQFF
>TRBV12-3/TRBV12-4|-|-|TRBJ1-2
TGTGCCAGCAGTTTATTCCAGGGCAGGAGCTACACCTTC
CASSLFQGRSYTF
>TRBV4-3|-|few|TRBJ1-4
TGCGCCAGCAGCCAAGAAGTTCATAAGAACAGGGAGAAAGATGAAAAACTGTTTTTT
CASSQEVHKNREKDEKLFF
>TRBV24-1|-|-|TRBJ2-3
TGTGCCACCAGCGGCGCGGGCAACACAGATACGCAGTATTTT
CATSGAGNTDTQYF
>TRBV5-4|TRBD2|-|TRBJ2-3
TGTGCCAGCAGCCCCGGGACTAGCCTTGGTACGCAGTATTTT
CASSPGTSLGTQYF
>TRBV9|-|-|TRBJ2-1
TGTGCCAGCAGCACCCTCGGGGGGCAAAGCTCCTACAATGAGCAGTTCTTC
CASSTLGGQSSYNEQFF
>TRBV5-4|TRBD1|-|TRBJ2-7
TGTGCCAGCAGCTTACCGGGGGGGACAGGGGGAGAAGGCGAGCAGTACTTC
CASSLPGGTGGEGEQYF
>TRBV2|TRBD1|-|TRBJ2-7
TGTGCCAGCAGGACCGGACAGGGGAATTACGAGCAGTACTTC
CASRTGQGNYEQYF
>TRBV30|-|-|TRBJ2-2
TGTGCCTGGAGACTATTCCTGAACACCGGGGAGCTGTTTTTT
CAWRLFLNTGELFF
>TRBV7-3|TRBD2|-|TRBJ2-1
TGTGCCAGCAGCTTACTAGCGGACTCCTACAATGAGCAGTTCTTC
CASSLLADSYNEQFF
>TRBV6-2/TRBV6-3|TRBD1|-|TRBJ2-7
TGTGCCAGCAGTACAGGGGAAGTCTACGAGCAGTACTTC
CASSTGEVYEQYF
>TRBV24-1|TRBD1|once|TRBJ2-1
TGTGCCACCAGTGACAGACAGGGGCGGGACAATGAGCAGTTCTTC
CATSDRQGRDNEQFF
>TRBV2|TRBD2|few|TRBJ2-7
TGTGCCAGCAGTGACGGTAGCGGGAGTAATTACGAGCAGTACTTC
CASSDGSGSNYEQYF
>TRBV14|TRBD2|-|TRBJ2-1
TGTGCCAGCAGCGGGAGGCTAGCGGGAGTTAGTGAGCAGTTCTTC
CASSGRLAGVSEQFF
>TRBV9|-|few|TRBJ1-1
TGTGCCAGCAGCGTAGCCCCCAGGCAGAACACTGAAGCTTTCTTT
CASSVAPRQNTEAFF
>TRBV7-8|-|-|TRBJ1-2
TGTGCCAGCAGCTTAGGGTCGGGTAGCTATGGCTACACCTTC
CASSLGSGSYGYTF
>TRBV7-8|-|-|TRBJ2-2
TGTGCCAGCAGCTTCTTTCTTTCGCCCGGGACACTGAACACCGGGGAGCTGTTTTTT
CASSFFLSPGTLNTGELFF
>TRBV7-9|-|-|TRBJ1-3
TGTGCCAGCAGCCACGGGAGGGGGTACTCTGGAAACACCATATATTTT
CASSHGRGYSGNTIYF
>TRBV5-1|TRBD1|-|TRBJ2-7
TGCGCCAGCAGCTTGGGGACAGGGGGCGGCTCCTACGAGCAGTACTTC
CASSLGTGGGSYEQYF
>TRBV3-1/TRBV3-2|TRBD2|-|TRBJ2-5
TGTGCCAGCAGCCAAGATCGGAGACTAGCGGGAGGAGAGACCCAGTACTTC
CASSQDRRLAGGETQYF
>TRBV6-1|TRBD2|-|TRBJ2-7
TGTGCCAGCAGCCAGGATCTGAGCGGGGGTTACGAGCAGTACTTC
CASSQDLSGGYEQYF
>TRBV18|-|-|TRBJ1-6
TGTGCCAGCTCACTACTTTTACAAGACAATAATTCACCCCTCCACTTT
CASSLLLQDNNSPLHF
>TRBV14|-|-|TRBJ1-4
TGTGCCAGCAGCCAAGGGGCAGGTGAAAAACTGTTTTTT
CASSQGAGEKLFF
>TRBV5-6|-|-|TRBJ1-5
TGTGCCAGCAGCTTGGGGGCTAATGGCAATCAGCCCCAGCATTTT
CASSLGANGNQPQHF
>TRBV30|TRBD1|-|TRBJ1-1
TGTGCCTGGAGAGCCGGGACAGGGGCTGGCACTGAAGCTTTCTTT
CAWRAGTGAGTEAFF
>TRBV4-2|TRBD2|-|TRBJ2-1
TGTGCCAGCAGCCAGCCCCTAGCGGGGGGCAATGAGCAGTTCTTC
CASSQPLAGGNEQFF
>TRBV7-2|TRBD1|-|TRBJ1-4
TGTGCCAGCAGCCGGGACAGGTTTAATGAAAAACTGTTTTTT
CASSRDRFNEKLFF
>TRBV3-1/TRBV3-2|TRBD1|-|TRBJ1-1
TGTGCCAGCACAGGGGGCAACACTGAAGCTTTCTTT
CASTGGNTEAFF
>TRBV15|-|-|TRBJ2-3
TGTGCCACCAGCCAGAATTCAGATACGCAGTATTTT
CATSQNSDTQYF
>TRBV29-1|TRBD2|-|TRBJ2-1
TGCAGCGTTGATGGCGTAGCGGGAGAGACCTACAATGAGCAGTTCTTC
CSVDGVAGETYNEQFF
>TRBV7-3|TRBD2|-|TRBJ2-2
TGTGCCAGCACCGGGACTAGCGGGGCCGCCCGCACCGGGGAGCTGTTTTTT
CASTGTSGAARTGELFF
>TRBV7-9|TRBD1|-|TRBJ2-7
TGTGCCAGCAGCTTAGTAGACAGGGACGAGCAGTACTTC
CASSLVDRDEQYF
>TRBV18|-|-|TRBJ2-2
TGTGCCAGCTCGCCAAGGGAGGCTAACACCGGGGAGCTGTTTTTT
CASSPREANTGELFF
>TRBV19|TRBD1|few|TRBJ1-6
TGTGCCAGTAGACTGGGACAGGGATATTCACCCCTCCACTTT
CASRLGQGYSPLHF
>TRBV7-9|TRBD1|-|TRBJ1-4
TGTGCCAGCAGATCTGGACAGGACGCTAATGAAAAACTGTTTTTT
CASRSGQDANEKLFF
>TRBV30|-|-|TRBJ1-2
TGTGCCTGGAGTACAGGGCGGTATGGCTACACCTTC
CAWSTGRYGYTF
>TRBV4-1|-|once|TRBJ1-3
TGCGCCAGCAGCCAAGATCCAACGACAGGCGGCCCGAGAAACACCATATATTTT
CASSQDPTTGGPRNTIYF
>TRBV6-5|-|-|TRBJ2-7
TGTGCCAGCAGTTACTCGGGCCACCTCACCTACGAGCAGTACTTC
CASSYSGHLTYEQYF
>TRBV28|TRBD1|-|TRBJ1-4
TGTGCCAGCAGTAGCCACAGGGGGCGGGGGGAAAAACTGTTTTTT
CASSSHRGRGEKLFF
>TRBV3-1/TRBV3-2|-|-|TRBJ2-7
TGTGCCAGCAGCATACAGTCGTACGAGCAGTACTTC
CASSIQSYEQYF
>TRBV7-2|TRBD1|-|TRBJ1-2
TGTGCCAGCAGCCCAAAATACCGGGACAGGGTTCGCTATGGCTACACCTTC
CASSPKYRDRVRYGYTF
>TRBV6-5|-|-|TRBJ1-2
TGTGCCAGCAGTTACCGTGGCAGGCGTTATGGCTACACCTTC
CASSYRGRRYGYTF
>TRBV5-1|TRBD2|-|TRBJ2-7
TGCGCCAGCAAGAAGCGAAGTCAGCGGGGGGGTGAGCAGTACTTC
CASKKRSQRGGEQYF
>TRBV14|TRBD2|once|TRBJ2-7
TGTGCCAGCAGCCGTCCTGTAGCGGGAGGGTGGTACTTC
CASSRPVAGGWYF
>TRBV6-2/TRBV6-3|-|-|TRBJ2-3
TGTGCCAGCAGTCGCGCTGGTGATACGCAGTATTTT
CASSRAGDTQYF
>TRBV5-4|-|-|TRBJ1-1
TGTGCCAGAGTTCAGGGAACTGAAGCTTTCTTT
CARVQGTEAFF
>TRBV27|-|-|TRBJ2-7
TGTGCCAGCAGCACTACCTACGAGCAGTACTTC
CASSTTYEQYF
>TRBV10-3|TRBD1|once|TRBJ1-4
TGTGCCACCTCGGAGGGGACAGTCGAAAAACTGTTTTTT
CATSEGTVEKLFF
>TRBV11-2|-|-|TRBJ1-1
TGTGCCAGCAGCTTGCTTTGGGGACAAAAAAACACTGAAGCTTTCTTT
CASSLLWGQKNTEAFF